The 20 T cell receptor beta chains reported below all come from one sample, sequenced in a study of T cells in Graves' hyperthyroidism and ophthalmopathy (dated by TCRdb to about 2019). The protocol used for the library was multiplex PCR. The instrument given in TCRdb is Illumina HiSeq 2000. TCR beta CDR3 regions were amplified from RNA transcripts. The TCR CDR3 was subjected to a first round of RT-PCR using the HTBI primer set and the Qiagen OneStep RT-PCR kit. TCRdb trimmed the raw reads at Q25, called clones with MiXCR and kept productive beta chains. A single entry per CDR3 protein holds the most common genes and DNA from its merged rows. The sample contains roughly 280,000 distinct CDR3 sequences, over 15% of them found a single time. In total, the top ten clones hold over 50% of the sample. The sequencing input was blood. Receptors originate from a woman in her sixties with Graves' ophthalmopathy.

This clonotype was seen more than once but under ten times. The V gene is TRBV7-9, the J gene TRBJ1-2, with D possibly matching TRBD1 (6 bases). Trimming shortened V by 4 bases and J by 6 bases, and 21 bases separated the two germline ends. The germline V gene has CDR1 SEHNR and CDR2 FQNEAQ (reference sequence). CDR3 length equals 16 residues. CDR3 loop: CASSSSLRQAKDGYTF. The CDR3, as DNA: TGTGCCAGCAGCTCAAGCTTACGACAGGCTAAGGATGGCTACACCTTC.

This clonotype was seen at least ten times. The chain carries TRBV12-3 or TRBV12-4 and TRBJ2-1; either TRBD1 or TRBD2 may supply D (5 bases each). Trimming removed 5 bases from V and 10 bases from J, with 15 bases in between. The CDR3 is 13 amino acids. This CDR3 reads CASSRNRRLEQFF. In DNA form, the CDR3 reads TGTGCCAGCAGTAGAAACAGGAGGTTGGAGCAGTTCTTC.

This clonotype has at least ten counts. The rearrangement uses TRBV27 and TRBJ2-2; TRBD2 matches at 7 bases. CDR1 MNHEY and CDR2 SMNVEV come from the germline V gene (reference sequence). The CDR3 has 16 residues. With 6 bases clipped from V and 3 bases from J, the junction kept 10 bases outside the gene matches. CDR3 in amino acids: CASSPPRDYYTGELFF. The CDR3 nucleotides are TGTGCCAGCAGCCCACCCCGGGACTACTACACCGGGGAGCTGTTTTTT.

This clonotype was observed many times. This chain joins TRBV12-3 or TRBV12-4 and TRBJ2-3; 7 nucleotides align to TRBD2. Trimming at V came to 4 bases and at J to 4 bases, leaving 5 bases not matched to a gene. CDR3 length equals 14 residues. The CDR3, as DNA: TGTGCCAGCAGTTGGGCGGGAGTAGCAGATACGCAGTATTTT. Protein: CASSWAGVADTQYF.

This clonotype has a count of ten or more. The chain employs TRBV5-1 and TRBJ1-5; D is possibly TRBD1 (5 bases). V dropped 0 bases and J dropped 7 bases, with 14 bases sitting between them. The germline CDR1 and CDR2 sequences are SGHRS and YFSETQ. The CDR3 loop spans 15 amino acids. The CDR3 loop is CASSLEAGRGQPQHF. CDR3 nucleotide sequence: TGCGCCAGCAGCTTGGAGGCAGGGAGAGGACAGCCCCAGCATTTT.

Details on this clonotype: It may be a read error: a sequence one base away is much more abundant. The CDR3 nucleotides read TGTGCCAGCAGCCAAGATGGACAGGGAGGCAGTGGCTACACCTTC. As protein: CASSQDGQGGSGYTF. This chain uses TRBV3-1 with TRBJ1-2; 8 bases match TRBD1. From germline, CDR1 is LGHDT and CDR2 YNNKEL (reference sequence). With V trimmed by 0 bases and J by 7 bases, 7 bases remained unmatched. The CDR3 spans 15 residues.

This clonotype was seen at least ten times. The chain employs TRBV3-1 and TRBJ2-7; weak D call: TRBD1 (6 bases). From germline, CDR1 is LGHDT and CDR2 YNNKEL (reference sequence). The CDR3 contains 14 residues. Trimming took off 0 bases at V and 3 bases at J, with 9 bases between the two ends. CDR3 sequence: CASSQEATGYEQYF. In DNA, the CDR3 is TGTGCCAGCAGCCAAGAGGCGACAGGCTACGAGCAGTACTTC.

This clonotype was recorded at least ten times. J is TRBJ2-1 and V is TRBV27; a weak D match, TRBD1 (6 bases). V lost 5 bases and J lost 6, with 20 bases in between. The CDR3 has 16 amino acids. Germline V gene data show CDR1 as MNHEY and CDR2 as SMNVEV (reference sequence). Here the CDR3 reads CASSRGRGRGGNEQFF. CDR3 coding DNA: TGTGCCAGCAGTCGAGGTCGTGGGAGAGGGGGCAATGAGCAGTTCTTC.

The V and J genes are TRBV2 and TRBJ2-7, with 12 bases fitting TRBD2. Germline V CDR1 and CDR2: SNHLY, FYNNEI. The CDR3 extends over 15 amino acids. Unmatched junction bases numbered 5, after V lost 6 bases and J lost 2 bases. CDR3 DNA sequence: TGTGCCAGCAGCCCCCTAGCGGGGGGGACCTACGAGCAGTACTTC. It encodes CASSPLAGGTYEQYF.

The genes are TRBV20-1 and TRBJ1-1, with TRBD1 matching 7 bases. CDR3 size: 13 residues. Trimming at V came to 1 base and at J to 7 bases, leaving 6 bases not matched to a gene. Germline-derived CDR1 and CDR2 are DFQATT and SNEGSKA (reference sequence). For the CDR3, the DNA is TGCAGTGCTAGAGGGTATAGGGACAGTGAAGCTTTCTTT. Protein: CSARGYRDSEAFF.

There are many counts of this clonotype. The genes are TRBV6-5 and TRBJ2-2; possible D gene TRBD2, 5 bases. V dropped 0 bases and J dropped 1 base, with 12 bases sitting between them. Germline V gene data show CDR1 as MNHEY and CDR2 as SVGAGI. The CDR3 covers 17 residues. The CDR3 region has the DNA TGTGCCAGCAGTTACTCCCGGGGAATAAAGAACACCGGGGAGCTGTTTTTT. Amino acid sequence: CASSYSRGIKNTGELFF.

The chain couples TRBV5-4 to TRBJ2-2; D is uncertain. Between the trimmed V and J ends, which lost 0 bases and 4 bases, there was a span of 4 bases. The V gene's germline CDR1 is SGHNT and CDR2 YYREEE (reference sequence). This CDR3 spans 13 amino acids. The CDR3 nucleotides are TGTGCCAGCAGCTTGGGGCCCACCGGGGAGCTGTTTTTT. Translating it yields CASSLGPTGELFF.

This clonotype was recorded at least ten times. J is TRBJ2-1 and V is TRBV5-1, with TRBD2 matching 13 bases. The CDR3 runs 16 residues. Germline V gene sequence: CDR1 SGHRS, CDR2 YFSETQ. V was pared by 0 bases and J by 5 bases, with 2 bases of the junction left unmatched. This CDR3 reads CASSLGTSGRNNEQFF. The CDR3 DNA is TGCGCCAGCAGCTTGGGGACTAGCGGGAGAAACAATGAGCAGTTCTTC.

This clonotype counts as medium-sized. The chain combines TRBV11-3 with TRBJ2-1; 11 nucleotides agree with TRBD2. Unmatched junction bases numbered 8, after V lost 5 bases and J lost 8 bases. Germline V gene sequence: CDR1 SGHNT, CDR2 YENEEA. The CDR3 has 15 residues. CDR3 loop: CASSPRLAGRDEQFF. CDR3 nucleotides: TGTGCCAGCAGCCCACGACTAGCGGGACGCGATGAGCAGTTCTTC.

There are many counts of this clonotype. V and J are TRBV7-2 and TRBJ2-5; no clear D. V lost 5 bases and J lost 4, with 11 bases in between. CDR3 length equals 13 residues. Germline V gene sequence: CDR1 SGHTA, CDR2 FQGNSA. This CDR3 is CASSKRIGETQYF. The CDR3 nucleotides are TGTGCCAGCAGCAAAAGGATAGGAGAGACCCAGTACTTC.

A few counts support this clonotype. The chain's CDR3 is CASRRDLSSYEQFF. DNA for the CDR3: TGTGCCAGCAGACGGGACTTAAGCTCCTACGAGCAGTTCTTC. The chain couples TRBV12-3 or TRBV12-4 to TRBJ2-7, with D tentatively TRBD2 (6 bases). The DNA matches TRBJ2-1 better at its end, which makes the J call doubtful. The CDR3 contains 14 residues.

This clonotype is termed medium-sized (0.01 to 0.1%). V and J are TRBV20-1 and TRBJ1-5; tentative D call: TRBD1 (5 bases). The CDR3 has 12 residues. CDR1 is DFQATT, CDR2 SNEGSKA, per germline (reference sequence). The V end lost 0 bases, the J end lost 7 bases, and 7 bases lay between the germline ends. The CDR3 sequence: CSAREGTQPQHF. In DNA, the CDR3 is TGCAGTGCTAGAGAGGGGACGCAGCCCCAGCATTTT.

As to this clonotype: A much larger clone differs from this one at a single base, so this may be a read error. The V and J genes are TRBV4-2 and TRBJ2-7, with D possibly matching TRBD1 (7 bases). The CDR3 length is 14 residues. The germline CDR1 and CDR2 sequences are LGHNA and YNFKEQ. The CDR3 DNA reads TGTGCCAGCAGCCAGCGGGACAGCAACTACGGGCAGTACTTC. It translates to CASSQRDSNYGQYF.

The V and J genes are TRBV7-2 and TRBJ2-2; D not resolved. The CDR3 runs 16 residues. Trimming took off 0 bases at V and 0 bases at J, with 8 bases between the two ends. CDR1 and CDR2 from the germline V gene are SGHTA and FQGNSA. The CDR3, as DNA: TGTGCCAGCAGCTTAGCGCACAACCCGAACACCGGGGAGCTGTTTTTT. It is translated as CASSLAHNPNTGELFF. Filled out from reference TRBV7-2 and TRBJ2-2, the complete variable domain reads GAGVSQSPSNKVTEKGKDVELRCDPISGHTALYWYRQSLGQGLEFLIYFQGNSAPDKSGLPSDRFSAERTGGSVSTLTIQRTQQEDSAVYLCASSLAHNPNTGELFFGEGSRLTVL.

The V call is TRBV18, the J call TRBJ1-1; D not resolved. In germline, CDR1 is KGHSH, CDR2 LQKENI. With 1 base removed from V and 0 bases from J, the gap between germline ends came to 15 bases. The CDR3 spans 17 residues. The CDR3 sequence: CASSPRWLRAMNTEAFF. CDR3 sequence (DNA): TGTGCCAGCTCACCACGGTGGCTCAGAGCCATGAACACTGAAGCTTTCTTT. The variable domain in full, completed from reference TRBV18 and TRBJ1-1, reads NAGVMQNPRHLVRRRGQEARLRCSPMKGHSHVYWYRQLPEEGLKFMVYLQKENIIDESGMPKERFSAEFPKEGPSILRIQQVVRGDSAAYFCASSPRWLRAMNTEAFFGQGTRLTVV.